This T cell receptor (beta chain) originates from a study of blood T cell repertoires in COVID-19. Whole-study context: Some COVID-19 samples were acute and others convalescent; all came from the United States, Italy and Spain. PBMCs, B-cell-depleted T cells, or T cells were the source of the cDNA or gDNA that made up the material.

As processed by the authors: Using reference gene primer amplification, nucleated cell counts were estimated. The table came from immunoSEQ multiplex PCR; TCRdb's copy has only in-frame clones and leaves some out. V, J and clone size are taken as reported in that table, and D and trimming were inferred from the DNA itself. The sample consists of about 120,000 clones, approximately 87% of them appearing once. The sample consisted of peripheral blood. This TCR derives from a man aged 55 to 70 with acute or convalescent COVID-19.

As DNA, the CDR3 is TGCGCCAGCAGCCAGGTCGACAGGAACACCGGGGAGCTGTTTTTT. Its protein product is CASSQVDRNTGELFF. The chain is built from TRBV4-1 and TRBJ2-2; D might be TRBD1 (5 bases). This CDR3 comprises 15 residues. The germline CDR1 and CDR2 sequences are MGHRA and YSYEKL. V was pared by 3 bases and J by 1 base, with 9 bases between.